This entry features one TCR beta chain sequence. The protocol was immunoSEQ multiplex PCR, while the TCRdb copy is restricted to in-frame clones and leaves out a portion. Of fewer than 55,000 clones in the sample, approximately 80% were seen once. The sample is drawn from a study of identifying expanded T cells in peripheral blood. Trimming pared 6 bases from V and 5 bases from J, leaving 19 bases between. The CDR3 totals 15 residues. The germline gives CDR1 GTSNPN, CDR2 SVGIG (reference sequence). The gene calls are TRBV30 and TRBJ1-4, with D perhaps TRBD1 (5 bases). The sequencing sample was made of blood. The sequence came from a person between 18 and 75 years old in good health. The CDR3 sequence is CACQKSGTPNEKLFF. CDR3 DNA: TGTGCCTGCCAAAAATCCGGGACGCCGAATGAAAAACTGTTTTTT.